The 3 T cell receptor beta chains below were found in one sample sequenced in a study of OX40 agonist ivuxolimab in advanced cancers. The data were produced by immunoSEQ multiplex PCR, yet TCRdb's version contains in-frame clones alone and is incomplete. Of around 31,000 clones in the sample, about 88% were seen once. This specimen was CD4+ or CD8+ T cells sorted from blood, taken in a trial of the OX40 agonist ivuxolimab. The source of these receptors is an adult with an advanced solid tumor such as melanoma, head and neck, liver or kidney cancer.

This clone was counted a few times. CDR3 loop: CASSKTGLGGFTEAFF. In nucleotides, the CDR3 is TGTGCCAGCAGCAAGACAGGGCTTGGAGGGTTCACTGAAGCTTTCTTT. V is TRBV7-9 and J is TRBJ1-1; 7 bases align to TRBD1. V dropped 5 bases and J dropped 4; count of bases not matched to a gene: 13. This CDR3 has 16 residues. In germline, CDR1 is SEHNR, CDR2 FQNEAQ (reference sequence).

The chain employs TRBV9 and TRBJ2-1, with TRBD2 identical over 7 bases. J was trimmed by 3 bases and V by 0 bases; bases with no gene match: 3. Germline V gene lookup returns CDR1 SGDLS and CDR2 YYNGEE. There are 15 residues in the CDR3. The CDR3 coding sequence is TGTGCCAGCAGCGTAGAAGGCGGGAGCTACAATGAGCAGTTCTTC. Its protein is CASSVEGGSYNEQFF.

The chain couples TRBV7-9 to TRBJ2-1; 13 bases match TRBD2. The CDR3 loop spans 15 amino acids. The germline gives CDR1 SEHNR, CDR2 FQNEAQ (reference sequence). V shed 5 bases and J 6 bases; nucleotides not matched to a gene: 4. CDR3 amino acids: CASSTSGRAVNEQFF. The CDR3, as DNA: TGTGCCAGCAGCACTAGCGGGAGGGCCGTCAATGAGCAGTTCTTC. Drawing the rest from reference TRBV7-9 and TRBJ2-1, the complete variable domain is DTGVSQNPRHKITKRGQNVTFRCDPISEHNRLYWYRQTLGQGPEFLTYFQNEAQLEKSRLLSDRFSAERPKGSFSTLEIQRTEQGDSAMYLCASSTSGRAVNEQFFGPGTRLTVL.